This record covers a single TCR beta chain. What it binds is unknown. This sample stems from a study of Tregs in tolerant kidney transplant recipients. Background on the study: Related graft donors supplied nonmyeloablative bone marrow transplants, and mixed chimerism was transient.

CDR3 length: 13 residues. The V end was cut by 2 bases, the J end by 1 base, with 5 bases between. Per germline, CDR1 LNHDA and CDR2 SQIVND (reference sequence). General observations from the study: No direct test of biological reproducibility was done here. Nucleotide sequences could not be compared across some patients' samples due to primer changes.

Assay used: immunoSEQ multiplex PCR; TCRdb lists only in-frame clones, some missing. The sample holds 98,000 or so clones, 85% to 90% seen once. Unstimulated Tregs (CD4+CD25+CD127-) and CD4+CD25- non-Tregs were sorted from PBMCs. The chain couples TRBV19 to TRBJ1-1; TRBD1 is a possible D gene (5 bases). The sample was CD4+ T cells from blood, taken before the transplant. This receptor was identified in a human donor who received a combined kidney and bone marrow transplant. CDR3 amino acids: CASSIRGNTEAFF. CDR3 sequence (DNA): TGTGCCAGTAGTATAAGGGGGAACACTGAAGCTTTCTTT.